The T cell receptor (beta chain) described here comes from a study of cytomegalovirus exposure and HLA in healthy donors. General study findings and limits: Using the classifier, cytomegalovirus status was reportedly diagnosed with high specificity and sensitivity. Relative to the approximately 630-donor mean, N-insertions were reportedly fewer in an Asian-associated ancestry cluster in a later analysis.

The V gene's germline CDR1 is SGHTA and CDR2 FQGNSA. V was clipped by 5 bases and J by 2 bases; unmatched bases: 9. The CDR3 extends over 17 amino acids. Amplification used 60 Vbeta primers and 13 Jbeta primers. TCRdb's copy holds only in-frame clones and misses some; the assay was immunoSEQ multiplex PCR. The sample includes some 130,000 clones, around 80% of them seen just once. Of note for this clone: Its antigen is not identified.

The V gene is TRBV7-2, the J gene TRBJ2-1; TRBD2 aligns across 10 bases. The sequence derives from a man aged 40-50 years in good health and CMV-seropositive. The specimen was PBMCs. In DNA form, the CDR3 reads TGTGCCAGCAGCCCCCAAGCGGGAGGGCCCCCCTACAATGAGCAGTTCTTC. Translation: CASSPQAGGPPYNEQFF.